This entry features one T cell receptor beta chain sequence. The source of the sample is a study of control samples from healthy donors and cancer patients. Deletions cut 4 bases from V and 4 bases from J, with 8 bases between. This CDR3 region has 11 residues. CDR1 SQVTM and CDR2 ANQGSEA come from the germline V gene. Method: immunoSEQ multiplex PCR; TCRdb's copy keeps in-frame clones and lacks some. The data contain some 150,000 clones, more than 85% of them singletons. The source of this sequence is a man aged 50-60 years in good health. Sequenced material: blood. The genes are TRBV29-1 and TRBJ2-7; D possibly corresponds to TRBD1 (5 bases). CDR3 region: CSVGRQYEQYF. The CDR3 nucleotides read TGCAGCGTTGGGAGACAGTACGAGCAGTACTTC.